The 4 T cell receptor beta chains given below trace back to one sample, sequenced in a study of prognosis after radiotherapy for stage I lung cancer. Template was genomic DNA; TCR beta CDR3 amplified in two multiplex PCR rounds. Primers (each specific to one TRBV or TRBJ gene) were used in first-round PCR. Via MiXCR, TCRdb re-called the multiplex PCR reads, giving one row per CDR3 protein. The sample has about 22,000 distinct CDR3 sequences; around two fifths are singletons. This specimen was PBMCs, taken before or after stereotactic body radiation therapy (not recorded which). These receptors all stem from a donor aged 50 or older with non-small cell lung cancer.

To note about this clonotype: One junction end does not reproduce the germline sequence, and a read error may be involved. Here the CDR3 reads CASSLAGANSYYEQHF. CDR3 nucleotide sequence: TGTGCCAGCAGCTTAGCGGGGGCTAATTCGTATTACGAGCAGCACTTC. The chain couples TRBV7-9 to TRBJ2-7, with D perhaps matching TRBD1 (6 bases). The germline V gene has CDR1 SEHNR and CDR2 FQNEAQ (reference sequence). This CDR3 spans 16 amino acids. The full variable domain, rest sourced from reference TRBV7-9 and TRBJ2-7, is DTGVSQNPRHKITKRGQNVTFRCDPISEHNRLYWYRQTLGQGPEFLTYFQNEAQLEKSRLLSDRFSAERPKGSFSTLEIQRTEQGDSAMYLCASSLAGANSYYEQHFGPGTRLTVT.

This clonotype was seen ten or more times. The CDR3 reads CASSPTVSGTGAGNTIYF. The CDR3 DNA follows: TGTGCCAGCAGCCCAACGGTTAGCGGGACAGGGGCTGGAAACACCATATATTTT. The V gene is TRBV5-5, the J gene TRBJ1-3, with 10 bases that match TRBD1. The ends lost 4 bases at V and 2 bases at J; junction bases unmatched: 12. Germline lookup yields CDR1 SGHKS and CDR2 YYEKEE (reference sequence). This CDR3 comprises 18 residues.

This clonotype was detected ten times or more. The chain carries TRBV28 and TRBJ2-7; D tentatively reads TRBD1 or TRBD2 (5 bases each). CDR3 size: 14 residues. The germline V and J ends were trimmed by 8 bases and 0 bases, with 14 bases remaining between them. Germline V gives CDR1 MDHEN, CDR2 SYDVKM. The CDR3 region is CASVRAGSSYEQYF. CDR3 DNA sequence: TGTGCCAGCGTACGGGCAGGGAGCTCCTACGAGCAGTACTTC.

V is TRBV20-1 and J is TRBJ2-1; D gene uncertain. This CDR3 spans 13 amino acids. V lost 3 bases and J lost 8, with 14 bases in between. Germline CDR1 and CDR2: DFQATT and SNEGSKA (reference sequence). The CDR3 DNA sequence: TGCAGTGCTAGTTCCCTGCTCGATTATGAGCAGTTCTTC. It encodes CSASSLLDYEQFF.